This is a list of T cell receptor beta chains from one sample in a study of CD4 and CD8 cells across lung adenocarcinoma regions. TCRdb reanalysed the PCR reads using MiXCR and keeps one entry per CDR3 protein. The sample shows 15,000 to 20,000 distinct CDR3 sequences, 50% of them seen only once. Sequenced input: CD8+ T cells from the margin of a lung tumor. These receptors all stem from a male donor with lung adenocarcinoma. The CD4 and CD8 labels of this study may be unreliable. The CDR3 runs from the conserved cysteine through the conserved F or W. A D gene is named only where the DNA matches it firmly. Only part of the rows carry a size: once, few, many, or a class if the clone is expanded.

j_call d_call cdr3_length clone_size v_call cdr3_nt cdr3_aa
TRBJ2-4 TRBD2 18 once TRBV12-3/TRBV12-4 TGTGCCAGCAGTTTGGGGGGTAGCGGGAGCCTAGACAAAAACATTCAGTACTTC CASSLGGSGSLDKNIQYF
TRBJ2-3 TRBD2 15 - TRBV10-1 TGCGCCAGCAGTGAGCGGGGGGAGGGCACAGATACGCAGTATTTT CASSERGEGTDTQYF
TRBJ2-1 - 14 - TRBV6-2/TRBV6-3 TGTGCCAGCAGACAGGGAAGCTCCTACAATGAGCAGTTCTTC CASRQGSSYNEQFF
TRBJ2-5 TRBD2 16 few TRBV5-1 TGCGCCAGCACGGCCGGGACTAGCGGCCCTCAAGAGACCCAGTACTTC CASTAGTSGPQETQYF
TRBJ2-1 TRBD2 16 medium-sized TRBV7-2 TGTGCCAGCAGCTCGGGACTAGCGGGAGCCCTAGGGGAGCAGTTCTTC CASSSGLAGALGEQFF
TRBJ2-5 TRBD1 17 many TRBV10-2 TGCGCCAGCCGCCCAAATCCGGGACAGGGTAGGGGAGAGACCCAGTACTTC CASRPNPGQGRGETQYF
TRBJ2-5 - 11 medium-sized TRBV6-5 TGTGCCAGCACCTCTTCGGAGACCCAGTACTTC CASTSSETQYF
TRBJ2-1 TRBD2 16 - TRBV3-1 TGTGCCAGCAGCCCGAGGACTAGCGGGAGTGCTCATGAGCAGTTCTTC CASSPRTSGSAHEQFF
TRBJ2-2 - 16 many TRBV27 TGTGCCAGCAGTCAACAGCGGGCTACGAACACCGGGGAGCTGTTTTTT CASSQQRATNTGELFF
TRBJ1-2 - 15 - TRBV6-1 TGTGCCAGCAGTGTCCAGTCCGGGCAGGGGAGTGGCTACACCTTC CASSVQSGQGSGYTF
TRBJ1-5 - 13 - TRBV6-1 TGTGCCAGCAAGGGAATTGGTAATCAGCCCCACCATTTT CASKGIGNQPHHF
TRBJ1-4 - 14 few TRBV6-1 TGTGCCAGCAGTGAAGTCCTGGGGTGGGAAAAACTGTTTTTT CASSEVLGWEKLFF
TRBJ1-1 - 14 few TRBV5-1 TGCGCCAGCAGCTTGGAAGCACCAAACACTGAAGCTTTCTTT CASSLEAPNTEAFF
TRBJ2-1 TRBD2 14 medium-sized TRBV6-1 TGTGCCAGCAGTGAACTAGCGGGAGGTAATGAGCAGTTCTTC CASSELAGGNEQFF
TRBJ2-3 - 14 - TRBV27 TGTGCGAGCAGTGCCCGACGTGACCAAGATACGCAGTATTTC CASSARRDQDTQYF
TRBJ2-6 TRBD2 17 - TRBV6-1 TGTGGGAGGGGGGAGGCGGGGGGGGCGGGGGGGGCCAACGTCCTGACTTTC CGRGEAGGAGGANVLTF
TRBJ2-4 - 18 - TRBV12-3/TRBV12-4 TGTGCCAGCAGTTTGGGGGCGAGCGGGATTCTAGCCAAAGACACCCAGTACTTC CASSLGASGILAKDTQYF
TRBJ2-2 TRBD1 14 few TRBV6-1 TGTGCCAGCATCTTCAGGGGGTCCACCGGGGAGCTGTTTTTT CASIFRGSTGELFF
TRBJ2-7 - 14 once TRBV7-2 TGTGCCAGCAGCATATCGGGAGAACGGTACGAGCAGTACTTC CASSISGERYEQYF
TRBJ2-2 TRBD2 18 many TRBV4-2 TGTGCCAGCAGCCATGCCTCCGGGACTAGCGGGACTTACGGGGAGCTGTTTTTT CASSHASGTSGTYGELFF
TRBJ2-5 - 13 - TRBV6-5 TGTGCCAGCAGTTACTCGGGAGGGGGGACCCAGTACTTC CASSYSGGGTQYF
TRBJ2-5 TRBD2 16 many TRBV6-1 TGTGCCAGCATATCCTCAAGACTAGCGGGCGGGGAGACCCAGTACTTC CASISSRLAGGETQYF
TRBJ2-5 - 14 - TRBV7-8 TGTGCCAGCAGCTCTACTAGGTCCGGGGAGACCCAGTACTTC CASSSTRSGETQYF
TRBJ2-5 - 16 - TRBV6-1 TGTGCCAGCAGGGAAGCCGGGGCCGGGGACGGGGAGACCCAGTACTTT CASREAGAGDGETQYF
TRBJ2-4 - 16 - TRBV6-1 TGTGCCAGCAGTGAATCGGGGCTAGGAGCCGAAGATACGCAGTACTTC CASSESGLGAEDTQYF
TRBJ2-3 - 15 - TRBV6-1 TGTGCCAGCAGTGACCCCTGGGGTAGCACAGATACGCAGTATTTT CASSDPWGSTDTQYF
TRBJ2-3 TRBD2 15 large TRBV6-5 TGTGCCAGCAGTTTCGGGACTAGCGACACAGATACGCAGTATTTT CASSFGTSDTDTQYF
TRBJ2-5 - 16 - TRBV7-7 TGTGCTAGCAGCTTGAATGGGGGCTCGACTCAAGAGACCCAGTACTTC CASSLNGGSTQETQYF
TRBJ2-7 - 18 - TRBV6-1 TGTGCCAGCGGGGGGGGGCAGGGGGCACGTCTGTGGGCCGACGCCCAGTCCTTC CASGGGQGARLWADAQSF
TRBJ1-4 - 18 - TRBV4-1 TGCGCCAGCAGCCCAAGGACGTGGGGGAATTCTGGAAATGAAAAACTGTTTTTT CASSPRTWGNSGNEKLFF
TRBJ2-1 TRBD1 13 few TRBV27 TGTGCCAGCAGTTTAGACAGGGTGGGGGAGCAGTTCTTC CASSLDRVGEQFF
TRBJ2-5 - 14 - TRBV10-3 TGTGCGGGCAACGGGGGCCGTGACCAAAAGACTCAGTACTTC CAGNGGRDQKTQYF
TRBJ2-5 - 15 - TRBV6-1 TGTGCCAGCAGCCCCGGGGGCCGGGGCCAAGACATCCAGTACTTC CASSPGGRGQDIQYF
TRBJ1-1 - 12 few TRBV12-3/TRBV12-4 TGTGCCAGCAGTTTGTCGGTCACCGAAGCTTTCTTT CASSLSVTEAFF
TRBJ2-1 - 15 many TRBV4-1 TGCGCCAGCAGCCAAGGCGGAGGGAAGAGGAATGAGCAGTTCTTC CASSQGGGKRNEQFF
TRBJ2-5 TRBD2 14 - TRBV5-1 TGCGCCAGCAGCCCACGGGTTAGCGGGGAAGAGCAGTACTTC CASSPRVSGEEQYF
TRBJ2-7 TRBD2 19 once TRBV6-5 TGTGCCAGCAGTTTCCGAGCGGGAGGGGGACGCTATATCACAGATACGCAGTACTTC CASSFRAGGGRYITDTQYF
TRBJ2-1 TRBD2 16 - TRBV10-1 TGCGCCAGCAGTGTTGCTGGGACTAGCGGATACAATGAGCAGTTCTTC CASSVAGTSGYNEQFF
TRBJ1-2 TRBD1 14 - TRBV5-1 TGCGCCAGCAGCTGGGACAGCTATAACTATGGCTACACCTTC CASSWDSYNYGYTF
TRBJ2-4 - 16 - TRBV6-1 TGTGCCAGCAGTGAAGCGGGGATGGGGGTCGAAGATATTCAGTACTTC CASSEAGMGVEDIQYF
TRBJ2-1 - 15 - TRBV6-1 TGTGCCAGCAGACAGAACAGGGAGGGGAACAATGAGCAGTTCTTC CASRQNREGNNEQFF
TRBJ2-5 TRBD2 17 - TRBV6-4 TGTGCCAGCAGTCCCCTTGATAGCGGGAGTGGCCAAGAGACCCAGTACTTC CASSPLDSGSGQETQYF
TRBJ1-5 - 14 - TRBV6-1 TGTGCCAGCAGTGAAGCTGGGGGGCTTCAGCCCCAGCATTTT CASSEAGGLQPQHF
TRBJ2-7 - 15 - TRBV12-3/TRBV12-4 TGTGCCAGCGGTCCGGGACTGGGGGCGTTGGACACGCAGTACTTC CASGPGLGALDTQYF
TRBJ2-1 - 12 - TRBV6-1 TGTGCCAGCTCCCGGGAGATCAATGAGCAGTTCTTC CASSREINEQFF
TRBJ2-5 TRBD2 15 - TRBV6-1 TGTGCCAGCAGTGTGGAGGCGGGAGGGCCAGAGACCCAGTACTTC CASSVEAGGPETQYF
TRBJ2-5 TRBD1 16 - TRBV6-1 TGTGCCTGCAGGGGGCGCGTGGCGCGAGTCACAGATACCCAGTATTTC CACRGRVARVTDTQYF
TRBJ2-2 TRBD1 14 - TRBV10-3 TGTGCCATCCAGGGACAGCCGAACACCGGGGAGCTGTTTTTT CAIQGQPNTGELFF
TRBJ1-3 - 15 few TRBV27 TGTGCCAGCAGTTTATCGGTGAGCTCTGGAAACACCATATATTTT CASSLSVSSGNTIYF